Shown below are 27 T cell receptor beta chains from a single sample sequenced in a study of cytomegalovirus exposure and HLA in healthy donors. TCRdb's table, derived via immunoSEQ multiplex PCR, lists solely in-frame clones and lacks some. The repertoire holds 60,000 or so clones, with just under 95% as singletons. Sequenced: PBMCs. The receptor set was obtained from a man younger than 35 in good health and CMV-seronegative.

The gene calls are TRBV19 and TRBJ2-2, with 7 bases identical to TRBD1. This CDR3 contains 14 residues. V lost 7 bases to trimming and J lost 5 bases; unmatched junction nucleotides: 7. Germline V gene data show CDR1 as LNHDA and CDR2 as SQIVND (reference sequence). The CDR3 DNA reads TGTGCCAGTATTCGGGACAGAGTAACCGGGGAGCTGTTTTTT. This gives the protein CASIRDRVTGELFF.

This chain connects TRBV6-5 to TRBJ1-1; a possible D gene is TRBD1 (6 bases). The V and J ends lost 7 bases and 11 bases respectively, with 17 bases between them. Germline V gene sequence: CDR1 MNHEY, CDR2 SVGAGI. This CDR3 region has 12 residues. Here the CDR3 DNA reads TGTGCCAGCACTACCGACGGACAGAGGGCTTTCTTT. It translates to CASTTDGQRAFF.

The chain recombines TRBV4-1 with TRBJ1-2; 9 nucleotides agree with TRBD1. The J segment lost 4 bases and the V segment lost 0 bases, leaving 9 bases of the junction unmatched. Germline loops: CDR1 MGHRA, CDR2 YSYEKL. The CDR3 is 17 residues long. The CDR3 sequence: CASSQDSQEQGAYGYTF. Written as DNA, the CDR3 is TGCGCCAGCAGCCAAGATAGTCAGGAACAGGGGGCCTATGGCTACACCTTC.

This clone was observed once. The V and J genes are TRBV4-1 and TRBJ1-1; the D is unclear. This CDR3 is 15 amino acids long. Trimming cost V 4 bases and J 4 bases, with 16 bases left between them. Looked up from germline, CDR1 is MGHRA and CDR2 is YSYEKL. CDR3 protein: CASSRPPRGGTEAFF. The CDR3 DNA reads TGCGCCAGCAGCCGCCCCCCGCGGGGAGGCACTGAAGCTTTCTTT.

V is TRBV7-3 and J is TRBJ2-7; 8 bases align to TRBD2. CDR1 is SGHTA and CDR2 is FQGTGA in the germline V gene. The CDR3 has 15 amino acids. V shed 5 bases, J shed 5 bases, and the junction held 11 bases outside the gene matches. As DNA, the CDR3 is TGTGCCAGCAGCCCCGGAAACGGGAGGGCTGACGAGCAGTACTTC. Translated, it gives CASSPGNGRADEQYF.

This sequence joins TRBV6-6 and TRBJ2-7; D call uncertain. This CDR3 spans 10 amino acids. From germline, CDR1 is MNHNY and CDR2 SVGAGI (reference sequence). Trimming stripped 8 bases from V and 3 bases from J, with 5 bases between. Here the CDR3 reads CASADYEQYF. The CDR3 nucleotides read TGTGCCAGCGCGGACTACGAGCAGTACTTC.

The chain is built from TRBV27 and TRBJ2-3, with D unclear. The germline CDR1 and CDR2 sequences are MNHEY and SMNVEV (reference sequence). Trimming took 8 bases from V and 2 from J, leaving 11 bases between them. This CDR3 region has 13 residues. The CDR3 DNA sequence: TGTGCCAGCGCCTCCGGTCTCACAGATACGCAGTATTTT. Its protein product is CASASGLTDTQYF.

The chain joins TRBV19 to TRBJ2-7, with TRBD2 identical over 8 bases. The junction had 6 bases not matched to a gene; V was cut back by 5 bases and J by 3 bases. Germline values: CDR1 LNHDA, CDR2 SQIVND (reference sequence). The CDR3 runs to 14 residues. The CDR3 DNA is TGTGCCAGTAGTCGTAGCGGGATCCTCTACGAGCAGTACTTC. It encodes CASSRSGILYEQYF.

V usage is TRBV6-6 and J usage is TRBJ1-1; 7 bases are shared with TRBD1. Germline assignment: CDR1 MNHNY and CDR2 SVGAGI (reference sequence). CDR3 length: 15 amino acids. After removal of 2 bases from V and 6 bases from J, the junction contained 9 bases not matched to a gene. CDR3: CASSYGEGARPEAFF. The CDR3 bases are TGTGCCAGCAGTTACGGAGAGGGGGCAAGACCTGAAGCTTTCTTT.

V is TRBV5-5 and J is TRBJ2-3; D gene uncertain. Germline values: CDR1 SGHKS, CDR2 YYEKEE (reference sequence). CDR3 length: 11 residues. Trimming left V 4 bases short and J 3 bases short, with 3 bases between. CDR3 protein: CASSQTDTQYF. The CDR3 nucleotides are TGTGCCAGCAGCCAGACAGATACGCAGTATTTT.

This clone was seen only once. The chain couples TRBV5-4 to TRBJ2-5; 13 nucleotides match TRBD2. Per the germline V gene, CDR1 is SGHNT and CDR2 is YYREEE (reference sequence). The CDR3 covers 16 residues. J lost 4 bases, V lost 2 bases, and 5 bases had no gene match. CDR3 nucleotide sequence: TGTGCCAGCAGCTTACGGACTAGCGGGAGCATAGAGACCCAGTACTTC. Translating gives CASSLRTSGSIETQYF.

This chain links TRBV6-1 with TRBJ2-1, with a tentative D call TRBD1 (7 bases). The germline V gene encodes CDR1 MNHNS and CDR2 SASEGT. This CDR3 region has 15 residues. V lost 2 bases and J 8 bases, leaving 16 bases between the germline ends. The CDR3 is CASSEMAGGTDEQFF. DNA for the CDR3: TGTGCCAGCAGTGAAATGGCAGGGGGGACAGATGAGCAGTTCTTC.

The V and J genes are TRBV5-1 and TRBJ1-2; 11 positions match TRBD1. This CDR3 has 16 amino acids. Germline-derived CDR1 and CDR2 are SGHRS and YFSETQ. Trimming took 4 bases from V and 8 from J; bases not matched to a gene: 13. CDR3 residues: CASSPRGAGTGGGYTF. In DNA form, the CDR3 reads TGCGCCAGCAGCCCACGAGGGGCAGGGACAGGGGGAGGCTACACCTTC. Drawing the rest from reference TRBV5-1 and TRBJ1-2, the complete variable domain is KAGVTQTPRYLIKTRGQQVTLSCSPISGHRSVSWYQQTPGQGLQFLFEYFSETQRNKGNFPGRFSGRQFSNSRSEMNVSTLELGDSALYLCASSPRGAGTGGGYTFGSGTRLTVV.

The chain uses TRBV7-9 and TRBJ1-1; D ambiguous. Germline CDR1 and CDR2: SEHNR and FQNEAQ (reference sequence). This CDR3 has 15 residues. Trimming took off 2 bases at V and 3 bases at J, with 13 bases between the two ends. CDR3 nucleotide sequence: TGTGCCAGCAGCTTACCCCCGGGTACGGACACTGAAGCTTTCTTT. Residues: CASSLPPGTDTEAFF.

The count of this clone is one. J is TRBJ1-5 and V is TRBV2; D is uncertain. Trimming stripped 5 bases from V and 8 bases from J, with 16 bases between. The CDR3 is 14 residues long. Germline V lookup: CDR1 SNHLY, CDR2 FYNNEI. The CDR3 DNA reads as TGTGCCAGCAGTTGGACCGCGGGTATGGAGCCCCAGCATTTT. It is translated as CASSWTAGMEPQHF.

The V gene is TRBV2, the J gene TRBJ1-2; 10 bases are shared with TRBD1. Germline CDR1 is SNHLY and CDR2 is FYNNEI. The CDR3 is made up of 13 amino acids. The trim removed 8 bases at V and 5 bases at J, leaving 5 bases unmatched. CDR3 nucleotides: TGTGCCAGCGTTGGGACAGGGGATTATGGCTACACCTTC. Residues: CASVGTGDYGYTF.

V and J are TRBV7-2 and TRBJ2-3; D possibly corresponds to TRBD1 (5 bases). Germline CDR1 is SGHTA and CDR2 is FQGNSA. The V gene lost 2 bases and the J gene lost 4 bases, with 13 bases spanning the gap. This CDR3 contains 15 residues. CDR3 loop: CASSLYPGLADTQYF. Written as DNA, the CDR3 is TGTGCCAGCAGCTTATATCCAGGGTTAGCAGATACGCAGTATTTT.

V is TRBV5-1 and J is TRBJ2-7, with TRBD1 matching over 8 bases. J was trimmed by 2 bases and V by 6 bases; bases with no gene match: 7. This CDR3 is 14 amino acids long. CDR1 and CDR2 (germline): SGHRS, YFSETQ. As DNA, the CDR3 is TGCGCCAGCACCACAGGGACAGGAACCTACGAGCAGTACTTC. Residues: CASTTGTGTYEQYF.

The chain recombines TRBV11-3 with TRBJ2-3, with 8 bases fitting TRBD2. The CDR3 contains 15 residues. Trimming at V came to 5 bases and at J to 3 bases, leaving 7 bases not matched to a gene. CDR1 is SGHNT and CDR2 is YENEEA in the germline V gene. CDR3 in amino acids: CASSQGSGETDTQYF. The CDR3 DNA reads TGTGCCAGCAGCCAGGGTAGCGGGGAAACAGATACGCAGTATTTT.

The rearrangement links TRBV6-6 to TRBJ1-1, with D possibly matching TRBD1 (5 bases). CDR3 size: 14 residues. The germline V gene has CDR1 MNHNY and CDR2 SVGAGI (reference sequence). Trimming removed 8 bases from V and 1 base from J, with 14 bases in between. The CDR3 region is CASGGTAQNTEAFF. CDR3 coding DNA: TGTGCCAGCGGGGGGACCGCCCAGAACACTGAAGCTTTCTTT.

The J gene is TRBJ2-7, the V gene TRBV11-3, with a tentative D call TRBD1 (6 bases). Looked up from germline, CDR1 is SGHNT and CDR2 is YENEEA. The CDR3 runs 15 residues. V gave up 1 base and J gave up 4 bases, with 14 bases separating them. In nucleotides, the CDR3 is TGTGCCAGCAGCTTAGGCCCGACAGGCCGTTACGAGCAGTACTTC. It specifies CASSLGPTGRYEQYF.

Here the CDR3 reads CASSAKLAGVSSGEQFF. For the CDR3, the DNA is TGTGCCAGCAGTGCCAAACTAGCGGGAGTTTCCTCCGGCGAGCAGTTCTTC. The V call is TRBV25-1, the J call TRBJ2-1; 11 bases line up with TRBD2. Germline values: CDR1 MGHDK, CDR2 SYGVNS. V was pared by 4 bases and J by 10 bases, with 15 bases of the junction left unmatched. This CDR3 is 17 amino acids long.

The chain uses TRBV11-2 and TRBJ2-1, with 10 positions matching TRBD1. V lost 4 bases to trimming and J lost 3 bases; unmatched junction nucleotides: 9. Looked up from germline, CDR1 is SGHAT and CDR2 is FQNNGV. There are 17 residues in the CDR3. Here the CDR3 DNA reads TGTGCCAGCAGCTCTTTTGGACAGGGGGGTCGCTACAATGAGCAGTTCTTC. It yields the protein CASSSFGQGGRYNEQFF.

The chain joins TRBV30 to TRBJ1-5; no firm D call. CDR1 and CDR2 from the germline V gene are GTSNPN and SVGIG (reference sequence). The V and J ends lost 0 bases and 9 bases respectively, with 9 bases between them. The CDR3 contains 12 residues. The CDR3 nucleotides read TGTGCCTGGAGTGTACTAGGTGTGCCCCAGCATTTT. It encodes CAWSVLGVPQHF.

V is TRBV6-5 and J is TRBJ2-1, with 7 nucleotides matching TRBD2. The V gene's germline CDR1 is MNHEY and CDR2 SVGAGI. The CDR3 consists of 13 residues. V was clipped by 8 bases and J by 4 bases; unmatched bases: 5. The CDR3 DNA reads TGTGCCAGCGCACGGGACTATTACAATGAGCAGTTCTTC. Its translation is CASARDYYNEQFF.

The V gene is TRBV29-1, the J gene TRBJ2-1; 7 bases are shared with TRBD2. Unmatched junction bases numbered 2, after V lost 5 bases and J lost 1 base. The germline CDR1 and CDR2 sequences are SQVTM and ANQGSEA. This CDR3 spans 13 amino acids. This CDR3 reads CSVSRESYNEQFF. The CDR3 bases are TGCAGCGTTTCGCGGGAGTCCTACAATGAGCAGTTCTTC.

This clone has only one observation. The V and J genes are TRBV11-2 and TRBJ1-1; 8 bases are shared with TRBD1. The V segment lost 5 bases and the J segment 4 bases; nucleotides outside the gene matches: 6. Germline CDR1 and CDR2: SGHAT and FQNNGV. The CDR3 extends over 14 amino acids. The CDR3 loop reads CASSIRQGITEAFF. The CDR3 coding sequence is TGTGCCAGCAGCATTCGACAGGGGATCACTGAAGCTTTCTTT.